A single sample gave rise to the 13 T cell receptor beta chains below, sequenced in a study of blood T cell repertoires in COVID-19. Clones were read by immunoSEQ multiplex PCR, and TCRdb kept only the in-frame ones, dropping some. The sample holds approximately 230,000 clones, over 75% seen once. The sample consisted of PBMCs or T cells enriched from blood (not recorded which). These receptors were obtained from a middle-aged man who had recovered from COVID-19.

CDR3 sequence reads: CASSGQGSGFGPEAFF. The DNA of the CDR3 is TGTGCCAGCAGTGGACAGGGGAGCGGGTTTGGGCCTGAAGCTTTCTTT. This chain uses TRBV25-1 with TRBJ1-1; 8 bases map to TRBD1. Germline assignment: CDR1 MGHDK and CDR2 SYGVNS. The CDR3 loop spans 16 amino acids. The trim removed 4 bases at V and 6 bases at J, leaving 13 bases unmatched.

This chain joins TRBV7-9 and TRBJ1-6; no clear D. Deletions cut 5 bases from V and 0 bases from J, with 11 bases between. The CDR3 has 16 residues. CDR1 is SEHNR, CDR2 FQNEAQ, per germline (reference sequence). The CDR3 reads CASSPPGSSYNSPLHF. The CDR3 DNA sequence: TGTGCCAGCAGCCCGCCTGGGAGCTCCTATAATTCACCCCTCCACTTT.

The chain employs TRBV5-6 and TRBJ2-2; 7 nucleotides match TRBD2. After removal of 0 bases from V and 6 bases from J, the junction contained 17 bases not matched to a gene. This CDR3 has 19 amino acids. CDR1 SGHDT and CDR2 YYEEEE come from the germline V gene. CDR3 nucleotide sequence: TGTGCCAGCAGCTTGGTACTAGCGACGTCTTCGCATCTGGCCGGGGAGCTGTTTTTT. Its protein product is CASSLVLATSSHLAGELFF.

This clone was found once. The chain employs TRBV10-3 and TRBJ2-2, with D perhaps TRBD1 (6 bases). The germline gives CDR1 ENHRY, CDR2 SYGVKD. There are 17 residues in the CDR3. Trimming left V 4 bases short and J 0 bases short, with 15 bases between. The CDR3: CAISASKGDANTGELFF. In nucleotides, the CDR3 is TGTGCCATCAGTGCGTCTAAGGGGGACGCGAACACCGGGGAGCTGTTTTTT.

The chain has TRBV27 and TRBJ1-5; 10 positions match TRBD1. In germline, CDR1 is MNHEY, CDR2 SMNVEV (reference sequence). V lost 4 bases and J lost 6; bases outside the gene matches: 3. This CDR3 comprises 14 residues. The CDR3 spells CASSSGTGAQPQHF. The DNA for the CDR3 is TGTGCCAGCAGTTCCGGGACAGGGGCTCAGCCCCAGCATTTT.

The CDR3 protein is CASRTGIYTEAFF. The CDR3 DNA follows: TGCGCCAGCAGGACAGGGATTTACACTGAAGCTTTCTTT. The rearrangement joins TRBV10-2 to TRBJ1-1; 7 bases are shared with TRBD1. CDR3 length: 13 residues. V shed 6 bases and J 3 bases; nucleotides not matched to a gene: 4. The germline gives CDR1 WSHSY, CDR2 SAAADI.

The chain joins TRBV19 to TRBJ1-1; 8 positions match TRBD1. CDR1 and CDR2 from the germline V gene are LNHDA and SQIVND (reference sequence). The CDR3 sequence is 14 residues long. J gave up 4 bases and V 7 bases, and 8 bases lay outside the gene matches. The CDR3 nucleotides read TGTGCCAGTACCCCAGGGGGCGGGTTCACTGAAGCTTTCTTT. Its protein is CASTPGGGFTEAFF. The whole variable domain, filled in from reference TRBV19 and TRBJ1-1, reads DGGITQSPKYLFRKEGQNVTLSCEQNLNHDAMYWYRQDPGQGLRLIYYSQIVNDFQKGDIAEGYSVSREKKESFPLTVTSAQKNPTAFYLCASTPGGGFTEAFFGQGTRLTVV.

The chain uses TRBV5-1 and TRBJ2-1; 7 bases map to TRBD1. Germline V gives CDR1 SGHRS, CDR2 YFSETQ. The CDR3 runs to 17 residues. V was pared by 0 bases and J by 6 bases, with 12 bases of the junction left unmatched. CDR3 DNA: TGCGCCAGCAGCTTGGCCCTTCCGGGACAGATGCTCAATGAGCAGTTCTTC. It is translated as CASSLALPGQMLNEQFF.

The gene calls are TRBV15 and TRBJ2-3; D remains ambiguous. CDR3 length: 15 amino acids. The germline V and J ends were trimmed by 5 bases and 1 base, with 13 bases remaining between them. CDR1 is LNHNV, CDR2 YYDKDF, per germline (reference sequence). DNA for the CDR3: TGTGCCACCAGCTCTCGGTCGGTCCGCACAGATACGCAGTATTTT. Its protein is CATSSRSVRTDTQYF.

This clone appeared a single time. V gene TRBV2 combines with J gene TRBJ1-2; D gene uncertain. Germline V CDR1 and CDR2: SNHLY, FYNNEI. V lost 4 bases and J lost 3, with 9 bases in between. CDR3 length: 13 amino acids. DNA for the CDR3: TGTGCCAGCAGTGGTCAGGCCTACTATGGCTACACCTTC. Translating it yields CASSGQAYYGYTF. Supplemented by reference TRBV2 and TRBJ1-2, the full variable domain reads EPEVTQTPSHQVTQMGQEVILRCVPISNHLYFYWYRQILGQKVEFLVSFYNNEISEKSEIFDDQFSVERPDGSNFTLKIRSTKLEDSAMYFCASSGQAYYGYTFGSGTRLTVV.

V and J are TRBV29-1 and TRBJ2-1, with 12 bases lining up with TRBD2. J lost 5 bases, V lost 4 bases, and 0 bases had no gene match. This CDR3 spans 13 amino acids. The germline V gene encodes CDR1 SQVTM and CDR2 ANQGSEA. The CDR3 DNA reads TGCAGCGTTGGGACTAGCGGGGACAATGAGCAGTTCTTC. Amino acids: CSVGTSGDNEQFF.

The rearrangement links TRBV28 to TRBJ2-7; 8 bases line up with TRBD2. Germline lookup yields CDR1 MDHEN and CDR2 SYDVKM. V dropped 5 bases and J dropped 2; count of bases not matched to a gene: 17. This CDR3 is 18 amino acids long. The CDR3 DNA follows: TGTGCCAGCAGTCCTGCCGGGGAGCGGGAGTTGGTTGCCTACGAGCAGTACTTC. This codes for CASSPAGERELVAYEQYF.

The CDR3 DNA reads TGTGCCAGCAGCTCCGGGACAAACTACGAGCAGTACTTC. Residues: CASSSGTNYEQYF. V usage is TRBV11-2 and J usage is TRBJ2-7; TRBD1 is a possible D gene (6 bases). This CDR3 region has 13 residues. The germline gives CDR1 SGHAT, CDR2 FQNNGV. The V gene lost 4 bases and the J gene lost 3 bases, with 10 bases spanning the gap.